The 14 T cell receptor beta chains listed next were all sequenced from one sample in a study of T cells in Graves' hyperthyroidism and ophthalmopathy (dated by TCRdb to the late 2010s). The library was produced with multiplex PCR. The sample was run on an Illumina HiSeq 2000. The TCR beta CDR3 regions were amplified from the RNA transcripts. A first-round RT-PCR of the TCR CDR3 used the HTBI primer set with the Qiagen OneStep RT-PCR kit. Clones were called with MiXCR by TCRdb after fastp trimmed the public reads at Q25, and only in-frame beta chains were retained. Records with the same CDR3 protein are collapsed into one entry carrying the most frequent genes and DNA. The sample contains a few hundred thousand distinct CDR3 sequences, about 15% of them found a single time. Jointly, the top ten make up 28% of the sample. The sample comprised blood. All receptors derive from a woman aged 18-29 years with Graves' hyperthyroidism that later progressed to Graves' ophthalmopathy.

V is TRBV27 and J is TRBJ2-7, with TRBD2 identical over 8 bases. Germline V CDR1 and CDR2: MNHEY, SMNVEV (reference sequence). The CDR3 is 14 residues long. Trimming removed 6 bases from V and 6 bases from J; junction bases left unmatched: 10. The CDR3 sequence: CASSYDPSGGEQYF. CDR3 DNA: TGTGCCAGCAGCTACGACCCAAGCGGGGGCGAGCAGTACTTC.

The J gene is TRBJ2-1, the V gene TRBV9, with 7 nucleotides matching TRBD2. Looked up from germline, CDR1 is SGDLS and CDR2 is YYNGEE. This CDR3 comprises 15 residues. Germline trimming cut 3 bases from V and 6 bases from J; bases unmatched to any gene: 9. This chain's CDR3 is CASSGPGSSGNEQFF. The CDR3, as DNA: TGTGCCAGCAGCGGTCCAGGGTCTAGCGGCAATGAGCAGTTCTTC.

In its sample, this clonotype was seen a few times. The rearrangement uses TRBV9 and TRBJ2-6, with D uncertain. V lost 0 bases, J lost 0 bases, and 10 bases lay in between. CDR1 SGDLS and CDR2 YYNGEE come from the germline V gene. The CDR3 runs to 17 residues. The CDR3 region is CASSVEVGNSGANVLTF. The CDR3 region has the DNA TGTGCCAGCAGCGTAGAAGTAGGTAACTCTGGGGCCAACGTCCTGACTTTC. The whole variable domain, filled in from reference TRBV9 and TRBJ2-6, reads DSGVTQTPKHLITATGQRVTLRCSPRSGDLSVYWYQQSLDQGLQFLIQYYNGEERAKGNILERFSAQQFPDLHSELNLSSLELGDSALYFCASSVEVGNSGANVLTFGAGSRLTVL.

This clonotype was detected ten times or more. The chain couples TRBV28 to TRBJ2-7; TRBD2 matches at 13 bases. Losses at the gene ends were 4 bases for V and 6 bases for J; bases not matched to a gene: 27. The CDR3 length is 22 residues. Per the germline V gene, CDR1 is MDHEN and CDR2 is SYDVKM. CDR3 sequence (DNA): TGTGCCAGCAGTTCCGAACCACAGGGGTCTGAATGGACTAGCGGGAGAACCAGCGAGCAGTACTTC. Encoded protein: CASSSEPQGSEWTSGRTSEQYF.

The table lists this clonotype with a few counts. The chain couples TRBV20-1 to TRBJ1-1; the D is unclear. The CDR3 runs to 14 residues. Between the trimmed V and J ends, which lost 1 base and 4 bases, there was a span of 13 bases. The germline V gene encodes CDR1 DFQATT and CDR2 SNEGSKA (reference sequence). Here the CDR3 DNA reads TGCAGTGCTAGAGCGAGGAGGCTGGCCACTGAAGCTTTCTTT. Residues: CSARARRLATEAFF.

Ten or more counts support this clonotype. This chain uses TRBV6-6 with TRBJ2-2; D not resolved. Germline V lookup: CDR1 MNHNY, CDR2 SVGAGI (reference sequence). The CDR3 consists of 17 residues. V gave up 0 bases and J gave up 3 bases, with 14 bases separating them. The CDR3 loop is CASSYSIATLDTGELFF. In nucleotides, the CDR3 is TGTGCCAGCAGTTACTCGATAGCTACCCTTGACACCGGGGAGCTGTTTTTT.

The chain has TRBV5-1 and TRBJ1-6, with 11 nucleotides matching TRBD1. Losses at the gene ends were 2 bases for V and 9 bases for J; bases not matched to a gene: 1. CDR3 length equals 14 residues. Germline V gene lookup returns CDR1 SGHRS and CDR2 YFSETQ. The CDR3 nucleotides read TGCGCCAGCAGCTTCGGGACAGGGGGTTCACCCCTCCACTTT. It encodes CASSFGTGGSPLHF.

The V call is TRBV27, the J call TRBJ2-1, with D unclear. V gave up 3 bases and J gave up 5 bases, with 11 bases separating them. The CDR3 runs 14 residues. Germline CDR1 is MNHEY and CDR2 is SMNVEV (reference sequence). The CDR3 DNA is TGTGCCAGCAGTTTTACCAAACCTCACAATGAGCAGTTCTTC. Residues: CASSFTKPHNEQFF.

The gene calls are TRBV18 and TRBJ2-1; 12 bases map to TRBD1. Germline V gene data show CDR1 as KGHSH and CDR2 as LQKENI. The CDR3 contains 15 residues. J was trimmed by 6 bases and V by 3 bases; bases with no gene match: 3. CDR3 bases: TGTGCCAGCTCACCTAGGGACAGGGGGCGCAATGAGCAGTTCTTC. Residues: CASSPRDRGRNEQFF. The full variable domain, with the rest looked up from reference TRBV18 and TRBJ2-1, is NAGVMQNPRHLVRRRGQEARLRCSPMKGHSHVYWYRQLPEEGLKFMVYLQKENIIDESGMPKERFSAEFPKEGPSILRIQQVVRGDSAAYFCASSPRDRGRNEQFFGPGTRLTVL.

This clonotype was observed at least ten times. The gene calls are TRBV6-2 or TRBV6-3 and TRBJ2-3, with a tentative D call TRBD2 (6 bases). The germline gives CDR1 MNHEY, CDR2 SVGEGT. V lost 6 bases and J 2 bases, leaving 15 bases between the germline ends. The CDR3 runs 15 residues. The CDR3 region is CASSNGRGFTDTQYF. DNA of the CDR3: TGTGCCAGCAGCAACGGGAGAGGGTTCACAGATACGCAGTATTTT.

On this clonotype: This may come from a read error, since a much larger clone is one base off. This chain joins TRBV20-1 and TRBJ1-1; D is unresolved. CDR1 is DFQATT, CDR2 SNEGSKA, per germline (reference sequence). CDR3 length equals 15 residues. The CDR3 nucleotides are TGCAGTGCTGGAGATGGCGCAGAATACTTCACTGAAGCTTTCTTT. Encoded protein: CSAGDGAEYFTEAFF.

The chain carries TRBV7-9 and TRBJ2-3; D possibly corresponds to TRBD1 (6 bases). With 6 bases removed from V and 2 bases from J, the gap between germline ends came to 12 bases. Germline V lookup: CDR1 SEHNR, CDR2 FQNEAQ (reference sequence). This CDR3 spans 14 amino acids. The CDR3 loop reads CASSRAGVTDTQYF. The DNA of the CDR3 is TGTGCCAGCAGTAGGGCAGGGGTCACAGATACGCAGTATTTT. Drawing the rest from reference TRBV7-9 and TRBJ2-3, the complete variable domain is DTGVSQNPRHKITKRGQNVTFRCDPISEHNRLYWYRQTLGQGPEFLTYFQNEAQLEKSRLLSDRFSAERPKGSFSTLEIQRTEQGDSAMYLCASSRAGVTDTQYFGPGTRLTVL.

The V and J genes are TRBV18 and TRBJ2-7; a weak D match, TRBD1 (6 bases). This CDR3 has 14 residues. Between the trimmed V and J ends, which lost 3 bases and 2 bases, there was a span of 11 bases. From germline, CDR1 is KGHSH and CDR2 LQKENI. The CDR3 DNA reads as TGTGCCAGCTCACCGGGCAGGGGAGCCTACGAGCAGTACTTC. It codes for CASSPGRGAYEQYF. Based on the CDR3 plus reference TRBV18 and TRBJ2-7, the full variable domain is NAGVMQNPRHLVRRRGQEARLRCSPMKGHSHVYWYRQLPEEGLKFMVYLQKENIIDESGMPKERFSAEFPKEGPSILRIQQVVRGDSAAYFCASSPGRGAYEQYFGPGTRLTVT.

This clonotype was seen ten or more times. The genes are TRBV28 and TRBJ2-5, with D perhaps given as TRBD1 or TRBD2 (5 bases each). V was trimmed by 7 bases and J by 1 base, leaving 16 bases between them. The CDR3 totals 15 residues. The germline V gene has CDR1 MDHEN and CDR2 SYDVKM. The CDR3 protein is CASTAVREFQETQYF. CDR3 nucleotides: TGTGCCAGCACCGCCGTCAGGGAGTTCCAAGAGACCCAGTACTTC.